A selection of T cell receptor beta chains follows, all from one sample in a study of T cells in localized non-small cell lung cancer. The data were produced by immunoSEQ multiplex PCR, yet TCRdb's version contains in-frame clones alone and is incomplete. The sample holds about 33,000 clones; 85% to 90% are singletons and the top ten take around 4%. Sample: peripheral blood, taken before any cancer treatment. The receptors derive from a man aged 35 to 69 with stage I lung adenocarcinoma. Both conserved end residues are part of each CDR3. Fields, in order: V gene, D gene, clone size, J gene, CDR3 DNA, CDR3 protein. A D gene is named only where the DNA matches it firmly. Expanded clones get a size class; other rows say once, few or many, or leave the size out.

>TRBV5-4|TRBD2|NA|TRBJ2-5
TGTGCCAGCAGCTTGGACGGACTAGCGCGAGCCCAAGAGACCCAGTACTTC
CASSLDGLARAQETQYF
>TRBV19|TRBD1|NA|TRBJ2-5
TGTGCCAGTAGTAAATCCCTGAAAGGGGGCAAAGAGACCCAGTACTTC
CASSKSLKGGKETQYF
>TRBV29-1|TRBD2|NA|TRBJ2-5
TGCAGCGTTGAAGATCTTGGTTGGGGACTAGAGGTCAGAGAGACCCAGTACTTC
CSVEDLGWGLEVRETQYF
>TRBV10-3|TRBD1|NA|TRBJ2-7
TGTGCCATCAAACAACCGGGACAGGGGGACTACGAGCAGTACTTC
CAIKQPGQGDYEQYF
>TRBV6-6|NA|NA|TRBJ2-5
TGTGCCAGCAGTTACGGGGGGGGCGAGGTGGAGACCCAGTACTTC
CASSYGGGEVETQYF
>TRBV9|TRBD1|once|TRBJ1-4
TGTGCCAGCAGCGTAGCTACAGGGGCGACTGAAAAACTGTTTTTT
CASSVATGATEKLFF
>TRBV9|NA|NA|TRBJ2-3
TGTGCCAGCAGCTCCCGATTAGGTAGCACAGATACGCAGTATTTT
CASSSRLGSTDTQYF
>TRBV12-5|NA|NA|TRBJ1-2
TGTGCTAGTGGATTGACAGTTTATGGCTACACCTTC
CASGLTVYGYTF
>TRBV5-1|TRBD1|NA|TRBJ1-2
TGCGCCAGCAGCTTAGGACAGGGGAGTGTTGGCTACACCTTC
CASSLGQGSVGYTF
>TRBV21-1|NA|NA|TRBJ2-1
TGTGCCAGCAGCAAAATCCCGGGACAGGGAGGCAATGAGCAGTTCTTC
CASSKIPGQGGNEQFF
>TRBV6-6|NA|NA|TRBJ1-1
TGTGCCAGCAGTTACTCGATAGGGGGCACTGAAGCTTTCTTT
CASSYSIGGTEAFF
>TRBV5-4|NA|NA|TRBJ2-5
TGTGCCAGCAGCAAAGGGGAGACCCAGTACTTC
CASSKGETQYF
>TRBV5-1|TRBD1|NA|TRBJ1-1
TGCGCCAGCAGCTCCGGGACAGGGCTCGTCGCTGAAGCTTTCTTT
CASSSGTGLVAEAFF
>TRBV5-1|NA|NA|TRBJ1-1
TGCGCCAGCAGCTTTAACAGAAGGGGGATAAACACTGAAGCTTTCTTT
CASSFNRRGINTEAFF
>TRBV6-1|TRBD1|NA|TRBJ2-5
TGTGCCAGCAGCAACGGACAGGGGTGGGCGACCCAGTACTTC
CASSNGQGWATQYF
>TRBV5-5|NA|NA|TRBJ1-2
TGTGCCAGCAGCCAAGGATCGGGGAGCTATGGCTACACCTTC
CASSQGSGSYGYTF
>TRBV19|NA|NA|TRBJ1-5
TGTGCCAGTAGCAACAATTTGAATCAGCCCCAGCATTTT
CASSNNLNQPQHF
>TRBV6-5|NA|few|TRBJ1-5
TGTGCCAGCAGTGGCCTTGAGTGGGATCAGCCCCAGCATTTT
CASSGLEWDQPQHF
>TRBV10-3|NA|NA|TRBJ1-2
TGTGCCATCAGTCGAGAGGCCGGTTACACCTTC
CAISREAGYTF
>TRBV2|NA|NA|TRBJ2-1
TGTGCCAGCAGTCAACTCTTGGGACGGAGGGGGCATGAGCAGTTCTTC
CASSQLLGRRGHEQFF
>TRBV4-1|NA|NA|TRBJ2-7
TGCGCCAGCAGCCAAGAAACAGGGTATTTCTACGAGCAGTACTTC
CASSQETGYFYEQYF
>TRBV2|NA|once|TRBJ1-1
TGTGCCAGCACCCCGGGACGGGGTGGGACGACTGAAGCTTTCTTT
CASTPGRGGTTEAFF
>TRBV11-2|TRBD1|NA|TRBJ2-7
TGTGCCAGCAGCTTAGGACAGGGTGCCTACGAGCAGTACTTC
CASSLGQGAYEQYF
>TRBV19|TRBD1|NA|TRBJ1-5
TGTGCCAGTATGCGGGACAGGGGACAGCCCCAGCATTTT
CASMRDRGQPQHF
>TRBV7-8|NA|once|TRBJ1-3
TGTGCCAGCAGCTTAGTCTCGGGCGGCAGCTCTGGAAACACCATATATTTT
CASSLVSGGSSGNTIYF
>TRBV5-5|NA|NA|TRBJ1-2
TGTGCCAGCAGCTTGGGAGGGAATGGCTACACCTTC
CASSLGGNGYTF
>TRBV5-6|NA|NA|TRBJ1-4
TGTGCCAGCAGCTTGGTACAGTCGGGTGAAAAACTGTTTTTT
CASSLVQSGEKLFF
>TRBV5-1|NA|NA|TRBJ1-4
TGCGCCAGCAGGGCAGGAGCTAATGAAAAACTGTTTTTT
CASRAGANEKLFF
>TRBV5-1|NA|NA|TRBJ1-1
TGCGCCAGCAGCTTGGCCCCGAGGACGGTGAACACTGAAGCTTTCTTT
CASSLAPRTVNTEAFF
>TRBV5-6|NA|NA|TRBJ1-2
TGTGCCAGCACCAATACTGACAGGAGAATTTATGGCTACACCTTC
CASTNTDRRIYGYTF
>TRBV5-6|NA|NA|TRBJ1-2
TGTGCCAGCAGCTTTATGCAGCTCGCGGGCTACACCTTC
CASSFMQLAGYTF
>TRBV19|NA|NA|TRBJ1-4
TGTGCCAGTACTCCAGGGCTTGCAACTAATGAAAAACTGTTTTTT
CASTPGLATNEKLFF
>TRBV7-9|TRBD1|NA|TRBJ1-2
TGTGCCAGCAGCCGGGACAGCACTAACTATGGCTACACCTTC
CASSRDSTNYGYTF
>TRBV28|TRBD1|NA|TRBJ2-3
TGTGCCAGCAGCCCCCGGGACAGGTGGGGGGATACGCAGTATTTT
CASSPRDRWGDTQYF
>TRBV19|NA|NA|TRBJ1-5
TGTGCCAGTAGTATGGGGACTTATCAGCCCCAGCATTTT
CASSMGTYQPQHF
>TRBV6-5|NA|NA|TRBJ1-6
TGTGCCAGCAGTTACCGCAGGGGATCACCCCTCCACTTT
CASSYRRGSPLHF
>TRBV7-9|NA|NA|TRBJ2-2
TGTGCCAGCAGCCTCTATCGGTCGGAGAACACCGGGGAGCTGTTTTTT
CASSLYRSENTGELFF
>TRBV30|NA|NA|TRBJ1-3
TGTGCCTGGAGCTTTGGAAACACCATATATTTT
CAWSFGNTIYF
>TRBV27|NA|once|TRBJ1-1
TGTGCCAGCAGTTTTATTAGGAACACTGAAGCTTTCTTT
CASSFIRNTEAFF
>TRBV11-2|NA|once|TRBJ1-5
TGTGCCAGCAGCTTAGAGGACAGTAGCAATCAGCCCCAGCATTTT
CASSLEDSSNQPQHF
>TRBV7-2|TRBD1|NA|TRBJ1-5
TGTGCCAGCAGCTTTAGAGGGACAGGGACCCCTCAGCCCCAGCATTTT
CASSFRGTGTPQPQHF
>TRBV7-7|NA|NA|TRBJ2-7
TGTGCCAGCAGCTTATGGCCCTGGGACGAGCAGTACTTC
CASSLWPWDEQYF
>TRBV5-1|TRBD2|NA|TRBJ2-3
TGCGCCAGCACCAAGAGCGGGGGGCCGGGGGATACGCAGTATTTT
CASTKSGGPGDTQYF
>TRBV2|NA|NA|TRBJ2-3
TGTGCCATAGTACAGAATCAGGACCTACACTGGCAGTATTTT
CAIVQNQDLHWQYF
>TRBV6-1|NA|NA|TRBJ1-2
TGTGCCAGCAGTACAAGGGGGGACGCCTATGGCTACACCTTC
CASSTRGDAYGYTF
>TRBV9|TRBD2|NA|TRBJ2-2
TGTGCCAGCAGCAAACTAGCGGGGCAGACCGGGGAGCTGTTTTTT
CASSKLAGQTGELFF
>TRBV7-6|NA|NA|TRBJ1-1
TGTGCCAGCAGCTTAACAGGAGAGGCTGAAGCTTTCTTT
CASSLTGEAEAFF
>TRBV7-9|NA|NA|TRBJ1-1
TGTGCCAGCAGCTTCCGGGGGCGGGACACTGAAGCTTTCTTT
CASSFRGRDTEAFF
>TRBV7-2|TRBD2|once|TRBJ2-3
TGTGCCAGCAGCTTAAAGTCGCTAGCGGGCCTCGCAGATACGCAGTATTTT
CASSLKSLAGLADTQYF
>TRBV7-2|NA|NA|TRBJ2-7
TGTGCCAGCAGCTTAGATGGGGACGAGCAGTACTTC
CASSLDGDEQYF
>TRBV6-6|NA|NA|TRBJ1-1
TGTGCCAGCAGTAAACCTCGGAGGGCCACTGAAGCTTTCTTT
CASSKPRRATEAFF
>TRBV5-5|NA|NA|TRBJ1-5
TGTGCCAGCAGCTCTCTTTATAGCAATCAGCCCCAGCATTTT
CASSSLYSNQPQHF
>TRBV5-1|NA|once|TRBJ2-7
TGCGCCAGCAGCTTCCGGGGGAGCTACGAGCAGTACTTC
CASSFRGSYEQYF
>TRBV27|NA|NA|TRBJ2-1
TGTGCCAGCAGTTCTTACAGCTCCTACAATGAGCAGTTCTTC
CASSSYSSYNEQFF
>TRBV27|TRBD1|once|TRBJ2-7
TGTGCCAGCAGTTTCGGTCAGGGGGCCTTTTACGAGCAGTACTTC
CASSFGQGAFYEQYF
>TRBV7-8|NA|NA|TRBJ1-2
TGTGCCAGCAGCTTATATACAGGGCTGGAGGGCTACACCTTC
CASSLYTGLEGYTF
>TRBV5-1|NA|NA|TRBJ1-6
TGCGCCAGCAGACAGGGTAATTCACCCCTCCACTTT
CASRQGNSPLHF
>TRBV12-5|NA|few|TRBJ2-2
TGTGCTAGTGGTGAAGCGGGTTATTCGAACACCGGGGAGCTGTTTTTT
CASGEAGYSNTGELFF
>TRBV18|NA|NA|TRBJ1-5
TGTGCCAGCTCACCCTTGAGCGGGAGCAATCAGCCCCAGCATTTT
CASSPLSGSNQPQHF